Sequencing of this TCR beta chain was carried out in a study of T cells in Graves' hyperthyroidism and ophthalmopathy. RNA transcripts yielded amplified TCR beta CDR3 regions. During a first-round RT-PCR of the TCR CDR3, the HTBI primer set was used. MiXCR was run by TCRdb on the multiplex PCR reads, yielding one entry per CDR3 protein. Here the sample spans roughly 500,000 distinct CDR3 sequences, around 15% being singletons. CDR3 length: 16 residues. From germline, CDR1 is MGHRA and CDR2 YSYEKL. The V end was cut by 7 bases, the J end by 9 bases, with 24 bases between. Sequencing used blood. The chain carries TRBV4-1 and TRBJ2-2, with D tentatively TRBD1 (5 bases). This sequence was found in a woman in her 30s with Graves' ophthalmopathy. Written as DNA, the CDR3 is TGCGCCAGCACCCTCTCAGGGCCTACCCTTGCCAGGGAGCTGTTTTTT. Encoded protein: CASTLSGPTLARELFF.